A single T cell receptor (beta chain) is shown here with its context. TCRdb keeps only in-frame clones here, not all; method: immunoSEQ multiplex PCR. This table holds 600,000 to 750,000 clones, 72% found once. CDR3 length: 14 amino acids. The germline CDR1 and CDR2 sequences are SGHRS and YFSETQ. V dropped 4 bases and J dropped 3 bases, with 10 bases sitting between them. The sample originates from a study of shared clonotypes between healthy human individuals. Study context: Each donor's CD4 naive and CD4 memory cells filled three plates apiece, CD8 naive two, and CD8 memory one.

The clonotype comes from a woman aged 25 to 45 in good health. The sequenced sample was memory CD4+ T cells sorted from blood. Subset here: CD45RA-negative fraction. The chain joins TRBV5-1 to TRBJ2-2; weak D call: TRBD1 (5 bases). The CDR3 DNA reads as TGCGCCAGCAGCCAGCAGGGATACACCGGGGAGCTGTTTTTT. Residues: CASSQQGYTGELFF.